Listed below are T cell receptor beta chains from one sample, sequenced in a study of early T cells in non-severe SARS-CoV-2 infection. TCRdb re-called the 5' RACE reads with MiXCR, one entry per CDR3 protein. Here the sample spans tens of thousands of distinct CDR3 sequences, approximately 16% being singletons. Source: whole blood, taken at baseline. Receptors originate from an adult who was a healthcare worker with PCR-confirmed SARS-CoV-2 infection or an uninfected control (not recorded which). Each CDR3 is given with its conserved first and last residue. The D gene is left open where the match is weak. Rows give clone size only sometimes, using once, few, many, or a class for an expanded clone.

len: 13; abundance: NA; d_gene: TRBD2; j_gene: TRBJ2-4; v_gene: TRBV20-1; CDR3aa: CSARDQARGIQYF; CDR3nt: TGCAGTGCTAGAGATCAAGCGCGGGGGATTCAGTACTTC
len: 13; abundance: few; d_gene: TRBD2; j_gene: TRBJ2-7; v_gene: TRBV20-1; CDR3aa: CSAPAGTRYEQYF; CDR3nt: TGCAGTGCTCCTGCCGGGACTAGGTACGAGCAGTACTTC
len: 16; abundance: many; d_gene: TRBD2; j_gene: TRBJ2-2; v_gene: TRBV7-8; CDR3aa: CASSDNLGTSPGELFF; CDR3nt: TGTGCCAGCAGCGATAACCTCGGGACTAGTCCCGGGGAGCTGTTTTTT
len: 12; abundance: NA; d_gene: NA; j_gene: TRBJ2-7; v_gene: TRBV20-1; CDR3aa: CGFRDRSRGQYF; CDR3nt: TGCGGTTTCCGGGACCGAAGTCGCGGGCAGTACTTC
len: 16; abundance: NA; d_gene: TRBD1; j_gene: TRBJ1-1; v_gene: TRBV12-3/TRBV12-4; CDR3aa: CASSVRRTGVVTEAFF; CDR3nt: TGTGCCAGCAGTGTACGAAGGACAGGCGTGGTAACTGAAGCTTTCTTT
len: 13; abundance: NA; d_gene: NA; j_gene: TRBJ1-1; v_gene: TRBV7-9; CDR3aa: CASSLAGGGEAFF; CDR3nt: TGTGCCAGCAGCTTAGCGGGGGGAGGCGAAGCTTTCTTT
len: 10; abundance: NA; d_gene: NA; j_gene: TRBJ2-3; v_gene: TRBV28; CDR3aa: CASSKNTQYF; CDR3nt: TGTGCCAGCAGCAAAAATACGCAGTATTTT
len: 14; abundance: NA; d_gene: TRBD1; j_gene: TRBJ2-2; v_gene: TRBV2; CDR3aa: CASGTGGNTGELFF; CDR3nt: TGTGCCAGCGGGACAGGGGGCAACACCGGGGAGCTGTTTTTT
len: 15; abundance: few; d_gene: TRBD1; j_gene: TRBJ2-1; v_gene: TRBV2; CDR3aa: CASSQGQGPYNEQFF; CDR3nt: TGTGCCAGCAGCCAGGGACAGGGTCCTTACAATGAGCAGTTCTTC
len: 17; abundance: few; d_gene: TRBD2; j_gene: TRBJ2-3; v_gene: TRBV2; CDR3aa: CASKGLAGVQGTDTQYF; CDR3nt: TGTGCCAGCAAGGGACTAGCGGGAGTGCAGGGCACAGATACGCAGTATTTT
len: 15; abundance: NA; d_gene: NA; j_gene: TRBJ1-2; v_gene: TRBV28; CDR3aa: CASSIPPPGRGGYTF; CDR3nt: TGTGCCAGCAGTATTCCCCCCCCAGGGAGAGGTGGCTACACCTTC
len: 13; abundance: few; d_gene: NA; j_gene: TRBJ2-7; v_gene: TRBV12-3/TRBV12-4; CDR3aa: CATRGPTSYEQYF; CDR3nt: TGTGCCACCCGGGGCCCTACCTCCTACGAGCAGTACTTC
len: 15; abundance: NA; d_gene: NA; j_gene: TRBJ2-6; v_gene: TRBV10-3; CDR3aa: CAITTGASGANVLTF; CDR3nt: TGTGCCATCACCACAGGTGCCTCTGGGGCCAACGTCCTGACTTTC
len: 13; abundance: NA; d_gene: NA; j_gene: TRBJ2-4; v_gene: TRBV20-1; CDR3aa: CSARGWGENIQYF; CDR3nt: TGCAGTGCTAGAGGGTGGGGGGAGAACATTCAGTACTTC
len: 13; abundance: NA; d_gene: NA; j_gene: TRBJ2-2; v_gene: TRBV29-1; CDR3aa: CSVSRGNTGELFF; CDR3nt: TGCAGCGTTTCTCGGGGGAACACCGGGGAGCTGTTTTTT
len: 14; abundance: few; d_gene: NA; j_gene: TRBJ2-1; v_gene: TRBV6-1; CDR3aa: CASSEGPRAYEQFF; CDR3nt: TGTGCCAGCAGTGAAGGGCCTCGCGCGTATGAGCAGTTCTTC
len: 15; abundance: NA; d_gene: NA; j_gene: TRBJ2-2; v_gene: TRBV5-1; CDR3aa: CASSLAQGKAGELFF; CDR3nt: TGCGCCAGCAGCTTGGCCCAGGGGAAGGCCGGGGAGCTGTTTTTT
len: 13; abundance: NA; d_gene: NA; j_gene: TRBJ1-2; v_gene: TRBV28; CDR3aa: CASSLGRIDGYTF; CDR3nt: TGTGCCAGCAGTTTGGGCCGGATAGATGGCTACACCTTC
len: 12; abundance: many; d_gene: NA; j_gene: TRBJ2-7; v_gene: TRBV20-1; CDR3aa: CSASQGLYEQYF; CDR3nt: TGCAGTGCTAGTCAGGGACTCTACGAGCAGTACTTC
len: 15; abundance: NA; d_gene: TRBD2; j_gene: TRBJ2-5; v_gene: TRBV20-1; CDR3aa: CSASQADSGMETQYF; CDR3nt: TGCAGTGCTAGCCAAGCTGATAGCGGGATGGAGACCCAGTACTTC
len: 16; abundance: NA; d_gene: NA; j_gene: TRBJ2-4; v_gene: TRBV4-1; CDR3aa: CASSQEGGLAKNIQYF; CDR3nt: TGCGCCAGCAGCCAAGAGGGCGGATTAGCCAAAAACATTCAGTACTTC
len: 15; abundance: few; d_gene: TRBD2; j_gene: TRBJ2-7; v_gene: TRBV20-1; CDR3aa: CSARKRLAVSYEQYF; CDR3nt: TGCAGTGCGCGTAAGCGGCTAGCGGTTTCCTACGAGCAGTACTTC
len: 15; abundance: few; d_gene: TRBD1; j_gene: TRBJ1-1; v_gene: TRBV25-1; CDR3aa: CASSRQGPGNTEAFF; CDR3nt: TGTGCCAGCAGTAGACAGGGGCCGGGGAACACTGAAGCTTTCTTT
len: 15; abundance: few; d_gene: TRBD1; j_gene: TRBJ1-2; v_gene: TRBV18; CDR3aa: CASSGNRDRGHGYTF; CDR3nt: TGTGCCAGCTCAGGAAACCGGGACAGGGGACATGGCTACACCTTC
len: 13; abundance: many; d_gene: TRBD2; j_gene: TRBJ2-5; v_gene: TRBV29-1; CDR3aa: CSASGRLQETQYF; CDR3nt: TGCAGCGCTAGCGGGAGGTTGCAAGAGACCCAGTACTTC
len: 16; abundance: NA; d_gene: NA; j_gene: TRBJ2-7; v_gene: TRBV28; CDR3aa: CASSSALDGDSYEQYF; CDR3nt: TGTGCCAGCAGTTCGGCCCTGGACGGAGACTCCTACGAGCAGTACTTC
len: 13; abundance: NA; d_gene: NA; j_gene: TRBJ2-7; v_gene: TRBV2; CDR3aa: CASSYRRRYEQYF; CDR3nt: TGTGCCAGCTCTTATCGGCGGCGCTACGAGCAGTACTTC
len: 13; abundance: many; d_gene: NA; j_gene: TRBJ2-7; v_gene: TRBV7-9; CDR3aa: CASSRVGDYEQYF; CDR3nt: TGTGCCAGCAGCCGTGTCGGGGACTACGAGCAGTACTTC
len: 16; abundance: NA; d_gene: NA; j_gene: TRBJ2-1; v_gene: TRBV4-3; CDR3aa: CASSPFRGTLDNEQFF; CDR3nt: TGCGCCAGCAGCCCATTCAGGGGCACACTAGACAATGAGCAGTTCTTC
len: 14; abundance: few; d_gene: TRBD1; j_gene: TRBJ2-7; v_gene: TRBV7-2; CDR3aa: CASSSGGTSYEQYF; CDR3nt: TGTGCCAGCAGCTCAGGGGGAACGAGTTACGAGCAGTACTTC
len: 15; abundance: NA; d_gene: NA; j_gene: TRBJ2-5; v_gene: TRBV6-1; CDR3aa: CASRTRTGIQETQYF; CDR3nt: TGTGCCAGCAGAACAAGGACTGGAATACAAGAGACCCAGTACTTC
len: 13; abundance: NA; d_gene: NA; j_gene: TRBJ2-2; v_gene: TRBV6-6; CDR3aa: CASSRSDTGELFF; CDR3nt: TGTGCCAGCAGCCGCTCCGACACCGGGGAGCTGTTTTTT
len: 14; abundance: NA; d_gene: TRBD2; j_gene: TRBJ2-1; v_gene: TRBV7-9; CDR3aa: CAAAGTSGTGEQFF; CDR3nt: TGTGCCGCGGCCGGGACTAGCGGGACGGGGGAGCAGTTCTTC
len: 13; abundance: few; d_gene: NA; j_gene: TRBJ2-1; v_gene: TRBV19; CDR3aa: CASIMTGGNEQFF; CDR3nt: TGTGCCAGCATCATGACAGGCGGCAATGAGCAGTTCTTC
len: 14; abundance: few; d_gene: NA; j_gene: TRBJ1-1; v_gene: TRBV12-3/TRBV12-4; CDR3aa: CASTVGTLNTEAFF; CDR3nt: TGTGCCAGCACCGTAGGGACATTGAACACTGAAGCTTTCTTT
len: 15; abundance: few; d_gene: NA; j_gene: TRBJ1-4; v_gene: TRBV4-3; CDR3aa: CASSQDTRGEEKLFF; CDR3nt: TGCGCCAGCAGCCAAGATACCAGGGGTGAGGAAAAACTGTTTTTT
len: 14; abundance: NA; d_gene: NA; j_gene: TRBJ2-1; v_gene: TRBV7-9; CDR3aa: CASSLSTSYNEQFF; CDR3nt: TGTGCCAGCAGCCTTTCCACCTCCTACAATGAGCAGTTCTTC
len: 12; abundance: few; d_gene: NA; j_gene: TRBJ2-1; v_gene: TRBV20-1; CDR3aa: CSAWRGYNEQFF; CDR3nt: TGCAGTGCCTGGAGGGGCTACAATGAGCAGTTCTTC
len: 13; abundance: NA; d_gene: NA; j_gene: TRBJ2-5; v_gene: TRBV28; CDR3aa: CASRAWPGGTQYF; CDR3nt: TGTGCCAGCAGGGCGTGGCCCGGAGGGACCCAGTACTTC
len: 15; abundance: few; d_gene: NA; j_gene: TRBJ2-1; v_gene: TRBV29-1; CDR3aa: CSVERPAGQLGEQFF; CDR3nt: TGCAGCGTTGAACGCCCGGCAGGACAGCTCGGTGAGCAGTTCTTC
len: 14; abundance: NA; d_gene: NA; j_gene: TRBJ2-7; v_gene: TRBV4-1; CDR3aa: CASSQVEGTYEQYF; CDR3nt: TGCGCCAGCAGCCAAGTAGAAGGGACCTACGAGCAGTACTTC
len: 14; abundance: NA; d_gene: NA; j_gene: TRBJ2-5; v_gene: TRBV18; CDR3aa: CASSPIGTQETQYF; CDR3nt: TGTGCCAGCTCACCGATTGGTACCCAAGAGACCCAGTACTTC
len: 12; abundance: few; d_gene: NA; j_gene: TRBJ1-1; v_gene: TRBV5-6; CDR3aa: CASSFTNTEAFF; CDR3nt: TGTGCCAGCAGCTTCACGAACACTGAAGCTTTCTTT
len: 14; abundance: NA; d_gene: TRBD1; j_gene: TRBJ1-4; v_gene: TRBV20-1; CDR3aa: CSARDPQGAGKLFF; CDR3nt: TGCAGTGCTAGAGATCCCCAGGGGGCAGGAAAACTGTTTTTT
len: 16; abundance: NA; d_gene: TRBD2; j_gene: TRBJ2-2; v_gene: TRBV7-9; CDR3aa: CASTRRLAGSGGELFF; CDR3nt: TGTGCCAGCACCCGACGACTAGCGGGAAGTGGTGGGGAGCTGTTTTTT
len: 12; abundance: NA; d_gene: TRBD2; j_gene: TRBJ2-1; v_gene: TRBV7-9; CDR3aa: CAGELAGNEQFF; CDR3nt: TGTGCCGGGGAACTAGCGGGCAATGAGCAGTTCTTC
len: 13; abundance: few; d_gene: NA; j_gene: TRBJ2-5; v_gene: TRBV7-2; CDR3aa: CASSLAGTQTQYF; CDR3nt: TGTGCCAGCAGCTTAGCGGGGACGCAGACCCAGTACTTC
len: 13; abundance: NA; d_gene: NA; j_gene: TRBJ1-1; v_gene: TRBV6-5; CDR3aa: CASRPKTRGMDFF; CDR3nt: TGTGCCAGCAGACCAAAAACGAGGGGGATGGATTTCTTT